This T cell receptor beta chain was recorded in a study of PD-1 blockade in mismatch repair-deficient tumors. Broader study findings: After pembrolizumab, tumor-resident clones rose rapidly, then generally contracted before radiologic responses.

Mismatch repair deficiency was confirmed in all patients, by PCR or immunohistochemistry. The method was immunoSEQ multiplex PCR; TCRdb's version includes in-frame clones alone and lacks a portion of them. The table shows 80,000 to 100,000 clones, with around 85% occurring only once. This clone appeared once. What it binds is unknown. Specimen: peripheral blood, collected 12 weeks after starting pembrolizumab. This TCR was sampled from an adult with mismatch repair-deficient cancer.

CDR3 residues: CASSFRLAGHTGELFF. DNA of the CDR3: TGTGCCAGCAGCTTCAGACTAGCGGGGCACACCGGGGAGCTGTTTTTT. The chain combines TRBV5-6 with TRBJ2-2; TRBD2 matches 11 bases. V lost 2 bases and J lost 3; bases outside the gene matches: 3. The CDR3 is 16 amino acids. CDR1 is SGHDT and CDR2 is YYEEEE in the germline V gene. Complete variable domain (other parts from reference TRBV5-6 and TRBJ2-2): DAGVTQSPTHLIKTRGQQVTLRCSPKSGHDTVSWYQQALGQGPQFIFQYYEEEERQRGNFPDRFSGHQFPNYSSELNVNALLLGDSALYLCASSFRLAGHTGELFFGEGSRLTVL.